Here is one TCR beta chain with its context. This clonotype was seen at least ten times. Its recognized antigen is unknown. Per-base qualities were not stored, and no clone one base away is much larger. The sample is drawn from a study of T-cell reconstitution after alpha-beta-depleted transplantation in children (TCRdb year 2016). Context from the whole study: The study quantitatively tracked T-cell immune reconstitution after TCRalphabeta/CD19-depleted allogeneic hematopoietic cell transplantation in children using TCR repertoire profiling.

The CDR3 runs 12 amino acids, cysteine and phenylalanine included. Just the 36-base CDR3 DNA is kept, in frame starting at base 1. V and J lose 6 bases and 8 bases, and a span of 11 bases separates them. Reading the germline V gene gives CDR1 KGHSH and CDR2 LQKENI. Libraries came from PCR. Instrument used: Illumina HiSeq 2500. Molecular barcoding was employed in the preparation of TCR libraries, with unique molecular identifiers being used to normalize TCRbeta repertoire quantification. Through fastp at Q25 and MiXCR, TCRdb rebuilt clones from the public reads, retaining in-frame beta chains. Rows are unified per CDR3 protein, each entry keeping the most common DNA and genes. In all, the sample holds some 200,000 distinct CDR3 sequences, and 11% of those were seen once. The ten largest clonotypes hold roughly 28% of the sample. The paper's findings and limits, for the study overall: The apparently early alphabetaT-cell count recovery about two months after transplant was reportedly dependent on only several hundred rapidly expanded clones derived from non-depleted graft cells. The high TCRbeta diversity at day 60 in some patients was ascribed to recipient T cells and intrathymic progenitors that had survived conditioning. The frequencies of hyperexpanded clones fell over the following months, and after one year, T-cell counts and TCRbeta diversity were mostly attributed to newly produced T cells.

Interpreted using the paper, the treatment or condition label stands for: allogeneic hematopoietic cell transplantation with graft depleted of TCRalphabeta T cells and CD19 B cells. The children who served as transplant recipients had been given grafts of TCRalphabeta/CD19-depleted allogeneic hematopoietic cells. The sequence joins TRBV18 to TRBJ2-4; the D gene is not confidently resolved. Sequencing used PBMCs, obtained before TCRalphabeta/CD19-depleted stem cell transplant. The sequence was obtained from a child under two years old with acute myeloid leukemia, due to receive a stem cell transplant. The nucleotide sequence is TGTGCCAGCTCTCCTTCCATGGACATTCAGTACTTC. This encodes CASSPSMDIQYF.